A single sample is the source of the 22 T cell receptor beta chains below, sequenced in a study of preoperative IRX-2 immunotherapy in early breast cancer. TCRdb's table, derived via immunoSEQ multiplex PCR, lists solely in-frame clones and lacks some. The profile shows approximately 96,000 clones, around 86% of them singletons. Treatment given: preoperative locoregional IRX-2 cytokine immunotherapy. This material consisted of tumor tissue, taken after IRX-2 immunotherapy. These receptors came from a human donor with breast cancer.

The chain combines TRBV18 with TRBJ2-5; maybe TRBD1 (5 bases). Per the germline V gene, CDR1 is KGHSH and CDR2 is LQKENI. This CDR3 spans 13 amino acids. Deletions cut 4 bases from V and 2 bases from J, with 8 bases between. The CDR3 nucleotides read TGTGCCAGCTCACTGGGGCTACAAGAGACCCAGTACTTC. Protein sequence: CASSLGLQETQYF.

The CDR3 DNA is TGTGCCAGCAGCTCCTCGGTGCGGTTTAATGAAAAACTGTTTTTT. Translation gives CASSSSVRFNEKLFF. The gene calls are TRBV7-1 and TRBJ1-4; D is unresolved. TRBV7-1 falls under the ORF class, with uncertain function. The germline V and J ends were trimmed by 3 bases and 4 bases, with 12 bases remaining between them. This CDR3 is 15 amino acids long.

The chain carries TRBV18 and TRBJ2-1, with D maybe TRBD2 (6 bases). V gave up 1 base and J gave up 6 bases, with 13 bases separating them. CDR3 length equals 15 residues. The germline V gene has CDR1 KGHSH and CDR2 LQKENI. CDR3 in DNA: TGTGCCAGCTCACCACTTTCCGGGACTGGCAATGAGCAGTTCTTC. Protein product: CASSPLSGTGNEQFF.

In its sample, this clone was seen once. This chain joins TRBV15 and TRBJ2-1, with TRBD2 matching over 10 bases. Germline CDR1 is LNHNV and CDR2 is YYDKDF (reference sequence). This CDR3 is built from 17 residues. J was trimmed by 3 bases and V by 4 bases; bases with no gene match: 9. The CDR3: CATSNLGSGGYYNEQFF. CDR3 in DNA: TGTGCCACCAGCAACCTAGGTAGCGGGGGGTACTACAATGAGCAGTTCTTC.

The V and J genes are TRBV6-8 and TRBJ2-1; weak D call: TRBD2 (6 bases). The CDR3 totals 13 residues. The V and J ends lost 8 bases and 8 bases respectively, with 16 bases between them. Germline V gene lookup returns CDR1 MNHGY and CDR2 SAAAGT. CDR3 in amino acids: CASGLRGRDEQFF. CDR3 sequence (DNA): TGTGCCAGCGGTTTGCGGGGCCGGGATGAGCAGTTCTTC.

The rearrangement joins TRBV5-1 to TRBJ1-5; 7 bases fit TRBD1. V dropped 0 bases and J dropped 4; count of bases not matched to a gene: 4. This CDR3 has 15 residues. Germline-derived CDR1 and CDR2 are SGHRS and YFSETQ. CDR3 loop: CASSLEGQPNQPQHF. In DNA form, the CDR3 reads TGCGCCAGCAGCTTGGAGGGACAGCCGAATCAGCCCCAGCATTTT.

Comments on this clone: Relative to the germline gene, one junction end is altered; a read error may explain this. Here the CDR3 reads CASSPGPQDYGYTF. CDR3 DNA: TGTGCCAGCAGCCCAGGACCTCAGGACTATGGCTACACCTTC. The chain links TRBV15 to TRBJ1-2; D not resolved. CDR1 LNHNV and CDR2 YYDKDF come from the germline V gene (reference sequence). This CDR3 is built from 14 residues.

V gene TRBV6-8 combines with J gene TRBJ1-2, with D perhaps matching TRBD1 (5 bases). The CDR3 length is 12 residues. Germline CDR1 and CDR2: MNHGY and SAAAGT. V was cut by 11 bases and J by 4 bases, with 14 bases left in between. For the CDR3, the DNA is TGTGCCGCGGGGGGAGTATTCTATGGCTACACCTTC. The encoded protein is CAAGGVFYGYTF.

This chain links TRBV19 with TRBJ2-1; TRBD1 matches 9 bases. This CDR3 has 15 amino acids. With V trimmed by 3 bases and J by 6 bases, 6 bases remained unmatched. Germline V gives CDR1 LNHDA, CDR2 SQIVND (reference sequence). CDR3 sequence reads: CASSMGQGLVNEQFF. The DNA for the CDR3 is TGTGCCAGTAGTATGGGACAGGGTTTAGTCAATGAGCAGTTCTTC.

The V call is TRBV5-1, the J call TRBJ1-2; D remains ambiguous. The germline CDR1 and CDR2 sequences are SGHRS and YFSETQ. This CDR3 has 15 residues. V lost 0 bases and J lost 0, with 9 bases in between. The CDR3 region is CASSLDAQANYGYTF. CDR3 DNA sequence: TGCGCCAGCAGCTTGGATGCACAAGCTAACTATGGCTACACCTTC. The full variable domain, rest sourced from reference TRBV5-1 and TRBJ1-2, is KAGVTQTPRYLIKTRGQQVTLSCSPISGHRSVSWYQQTPGQGLQFLFEYFSETQRNKGNFPGRFSGRQFSNSRSEMNVSTLELGDSALYLCASSLDAQANYGYTFGSGTRLTVV.

The chain couples TRBV5-1 to TRBJ1-6; TRBD1 matches at 7 bases. V lost 2 bases to trimming and J lost 9 bases; unmatched junction nucleotides: 8. Germline values: CDR1 SGHRS, CDR2 YFSETQ. The CDR3 runs to 15 residues. The CDR3 DNA is TGCGCCAGCAGCTTAACAGGGGCGGGTAGTTCACCCCTCCACTTT. Translation: CASSLTGAGSSPLHF.

The chain uses TRBV6-8 and TRBJ1-3; a weak D match, TRBD1 (6 bases). V lost 8 bases, J lost 1 base, and 18 bases lay in between. CDR3 length: 16 residues. Germline CDR1 and CDR2: MNHGY and SAAAGT. The DNA for the CDR3 is TGTGCCAGCGGGACACATGGGGGGGCGTCTGGAAACACCATATATTTT. Its translation: CASGTHGGASGNTIYF.

The rearrangement joins TRBV6-8 to TRBJ2-7, with 13 bases identical to TRBD2. Trimming cost V 4 bases and J 2 bases; bases outside gene matches: 11. The CDR3 contains 18 residues. Germline CDR1 MNHGY, CDR2 SAAAGT. The CDR3 sequence: CASSSRLAGGKSPYEQYF. In DNA form, the CDR3 reads TGTGCCAGCAGTTCACGACTAGCGGGAGGCAAGAGCCCCTACGAGCAGTACTTC.

This rearrangement joins TRBV28 to TRBJ1-2, with TRBD1 as a possible D gene (5 bases). V was cut by 6 bases and J by 2 bases, with 16 bases left in between. This CDR3 has 15 residues. In germline, CDR1 is MDHEN, CDR2 SYDVKM. CDR3 sequence (DNA): TGTGCCAGCAGGGCGCCGGGACGGACCAACTATGGCTACACCTTC. Translating gives CASRAPGRTNYGYTF.

The rearrangement uses TRBV28 and TRBJ1-2; 9 nucleotides align to TRBD1. The germline gives CDR1 MDHEN, CDR2 SYDVKM. The CDR3 has 16 residues. J lost 6 bases, V lost 1 base, and 9 bases had no gene match. CDR3 loop: CASSLSGQGKKHGYTF. The CDR3, as DNA: TGTGCCAGCAGTTTATCGGGACAGGGCAAGAAACATGGCTACACCTTC.

The chain joins TRBV6-8 to TRBJ2-5; D unclear. V lost 8 bases and J lost 1, with 8 bases in between. Germline CDR1 and CDR2: MNHGY and SAAAGT. The CDR3 loop spans 12 amino acids. CDR3 loop: CASQTGQETQYF. In nucleotides, the CDR3 is TGTGCCAGCCAGACCGGCCAAGAGACCCAGTACTTC.

This chain uses TRBV10-2 with TRBJ2-1; D possibly corresponds to TRBD1 (5 bases). Germline values: CDR1 WSHSY, CDR2 SAAADI. The germline V and J ends were trimmed by 7 bases and 0 bases, with 16 bases remaining between them. This CDR3 contains 16 residues. This CDR3 reads CASMPIRTSSYNEQFF. Here the CDR3 DNA reads TGCGCCAGCATGCCCATAAGGACAAGCTCCTACAATGAGCAGTTCTTC.

This chain links TRBV5-1 with TRBJ1-3; no firm D call. The V and J ends lost 0 bases and 1 base respectively, with 11 bases between them. CDR1 and CDR2 (germline): SGHRS, YFSETQ. The CDR3 sequence is 16 residues long. The CDR3 DNA is TGCGCCAGCAGCTTGGGATCTGGACTTTCTGGAAACACCATATATTTT. Amino acids: CASSLGSGLSGNTIYF.

V gene TRBV8-2 combines with J gene TRBJ2-3; TRBD2 was called by the table and not checked on the DNA. TRBV8-2 is recorded as a pseudogene. The CDR3 runs 13 residues. CDR3 loop: CASSVLTGTSQYF. CDR3 in DNA: TGTGCCAGCAGTGTTCTCACGGGTACGTCGCAGTATTTT.

This clone appeared once. The V gene is TRBV18, the J gene TRBJ2-7; 9 nucleotides agree with TRBD1. The germline V gene has CDR1 KGHSH and CDR2 LQKENI. The CDR3 sequence is 13 residues long. After removal of 6 bases from V and 3 bases from J, the junction contained 3 bases not matched to a gene. CDR3 region: CASSRDRDYEQYF. The DNA of the CDR3 is TGTGCCAGCTCTCGGGACAGGGACTACGAGCAGTACTTC.

The J gene is TRBJ1-4, the V gene TRBV11-3; D might be TRBD1 (6 bases). Germline V gene data show CDR1 as SGHNT and CDR2 as YENEEA. This CDR3 region has 16 residues. The ends were cut back, 5 bases at V and 8 bases at J, with 21 bases in the middle. CDR3 coding DNA: TGTGCCAGCAGCCCCGGAAGACGGACAGCAGGAGAAAAACTGTTTTTT. It translates to CASSPGRRTAGEKLFF. The full variable domain, with the rest looked up from reference TRBV11-3 and TRBJ1-4, is EAGVVQSPRYKIIEKKQPVAFWCNPISGHNTLYWYLQNLGQGPELLIRYENEEAVDDSQLPKDRFSAERLKGVDSTLKIQPAELGDSAVYLCASSPGRRTAGEKLFFGSGTQLSVL.

The J gene is TRBJ1-1, the V gene TRBV5-1; no reliable D call. Between the trimmed V and J ends, which lost 4 bases and 1 base, there was a span of 11 bases. CDR3 size: 14 residues. The germline CDR1 and CDR2 sequences are SGHRS and YFSETQ. CDR3 residues: CASSLQNENTEAFF. The DNA for the CDR3 is TGCGCCAGCAGCCTGCAAAATGAGAACACTGAAGCTTTCTTT.